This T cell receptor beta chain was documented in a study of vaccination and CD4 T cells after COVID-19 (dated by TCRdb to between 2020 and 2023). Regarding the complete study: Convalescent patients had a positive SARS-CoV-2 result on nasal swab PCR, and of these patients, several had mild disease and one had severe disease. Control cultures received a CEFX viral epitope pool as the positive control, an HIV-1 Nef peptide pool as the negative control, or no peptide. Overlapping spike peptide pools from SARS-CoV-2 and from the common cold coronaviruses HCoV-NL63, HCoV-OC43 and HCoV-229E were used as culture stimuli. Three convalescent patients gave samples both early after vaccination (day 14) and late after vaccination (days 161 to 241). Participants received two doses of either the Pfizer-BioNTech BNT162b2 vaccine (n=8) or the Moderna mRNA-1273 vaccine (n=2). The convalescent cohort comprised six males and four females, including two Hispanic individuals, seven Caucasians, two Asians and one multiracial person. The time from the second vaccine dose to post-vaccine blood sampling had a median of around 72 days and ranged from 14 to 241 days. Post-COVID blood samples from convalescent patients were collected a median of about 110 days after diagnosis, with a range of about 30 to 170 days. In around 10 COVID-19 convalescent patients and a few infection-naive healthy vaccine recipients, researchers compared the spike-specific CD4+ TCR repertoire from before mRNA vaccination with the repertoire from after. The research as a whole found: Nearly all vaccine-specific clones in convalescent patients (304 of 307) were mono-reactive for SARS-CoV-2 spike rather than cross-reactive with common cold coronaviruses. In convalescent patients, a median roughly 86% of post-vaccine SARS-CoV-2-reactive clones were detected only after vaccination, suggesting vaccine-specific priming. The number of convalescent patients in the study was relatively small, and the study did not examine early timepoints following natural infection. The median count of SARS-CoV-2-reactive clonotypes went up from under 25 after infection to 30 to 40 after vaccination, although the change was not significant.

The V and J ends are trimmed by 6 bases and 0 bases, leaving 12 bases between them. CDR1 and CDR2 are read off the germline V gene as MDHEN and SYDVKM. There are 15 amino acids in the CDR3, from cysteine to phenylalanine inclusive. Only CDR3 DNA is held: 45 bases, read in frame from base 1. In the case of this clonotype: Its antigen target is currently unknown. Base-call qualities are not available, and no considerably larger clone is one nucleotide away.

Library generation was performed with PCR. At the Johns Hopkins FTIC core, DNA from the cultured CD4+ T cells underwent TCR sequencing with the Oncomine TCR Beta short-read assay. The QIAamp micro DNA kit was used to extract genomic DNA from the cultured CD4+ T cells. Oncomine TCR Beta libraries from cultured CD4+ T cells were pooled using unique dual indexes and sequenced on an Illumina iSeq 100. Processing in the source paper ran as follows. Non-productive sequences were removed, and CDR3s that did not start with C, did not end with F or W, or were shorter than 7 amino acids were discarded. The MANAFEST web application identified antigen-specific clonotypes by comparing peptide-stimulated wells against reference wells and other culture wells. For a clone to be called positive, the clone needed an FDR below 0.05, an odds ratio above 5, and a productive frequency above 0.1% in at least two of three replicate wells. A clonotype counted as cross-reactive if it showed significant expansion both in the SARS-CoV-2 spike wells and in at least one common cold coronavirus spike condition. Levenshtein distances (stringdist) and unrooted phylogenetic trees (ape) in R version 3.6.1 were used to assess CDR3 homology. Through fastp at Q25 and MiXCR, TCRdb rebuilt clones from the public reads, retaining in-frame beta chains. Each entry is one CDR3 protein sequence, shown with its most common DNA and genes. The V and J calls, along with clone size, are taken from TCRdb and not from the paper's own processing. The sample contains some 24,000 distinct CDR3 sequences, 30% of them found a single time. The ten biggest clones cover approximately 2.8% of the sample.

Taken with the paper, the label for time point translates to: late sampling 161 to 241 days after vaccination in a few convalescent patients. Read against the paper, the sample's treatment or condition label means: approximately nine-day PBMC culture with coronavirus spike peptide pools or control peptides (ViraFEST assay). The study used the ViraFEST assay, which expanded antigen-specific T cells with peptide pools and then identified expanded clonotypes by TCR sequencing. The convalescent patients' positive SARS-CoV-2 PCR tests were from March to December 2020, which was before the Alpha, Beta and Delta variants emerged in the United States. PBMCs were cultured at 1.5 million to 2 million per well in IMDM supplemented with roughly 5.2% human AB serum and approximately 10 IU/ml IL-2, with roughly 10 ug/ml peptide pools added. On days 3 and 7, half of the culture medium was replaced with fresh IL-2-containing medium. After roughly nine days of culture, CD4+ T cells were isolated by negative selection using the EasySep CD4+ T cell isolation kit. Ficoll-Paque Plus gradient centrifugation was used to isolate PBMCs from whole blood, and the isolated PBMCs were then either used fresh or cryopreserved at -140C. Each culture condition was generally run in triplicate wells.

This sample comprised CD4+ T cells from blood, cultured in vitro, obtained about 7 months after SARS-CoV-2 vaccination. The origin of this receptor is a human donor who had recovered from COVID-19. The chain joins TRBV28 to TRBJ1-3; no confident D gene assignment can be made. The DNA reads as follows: TGTGCCAGCAGCTTTAGAAGAGTCTCTGGAAACACCATATATTTT. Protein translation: CASSFRRVSGNTIYF.